The sequence of this TCR beta chain was determined in a study of blood T cell repertoires in COVID-19. Study-wide background: Both acute and convalescent COVID-19 samples were obtained from the United States, Italy and Spain.

Generated by immunoSEQ multiplex PCR, the TCRdb table keeps only in-frame clones and is missing some. Seen here are 40,000 to 50,000 clones, approximately 87% observed once, and the top ten hold 15% to 20%. The CDR3 length is 15 residues. The J segment lost 2 bases and the V segment lost 6 bases, leaving 5 bases of the junction unmatched. Germline loops: CDR1 SNHLY, CDR2 FYNNEI. Sequences were obtained from peripheral blood. The receptor was derived from a human donor in a cohort sampled during active COVID-19. The chain links TRBV2 to TRBJ2-7; 12 positions agree with TRBD2. CDR3 in amino acids: CASSPSGGATYEQYF. CDR3 nucleotide sequence: TGTGCCAGCAGCCCTAGCGGGGGGGCAACCTACGAGCAGTACTTC.